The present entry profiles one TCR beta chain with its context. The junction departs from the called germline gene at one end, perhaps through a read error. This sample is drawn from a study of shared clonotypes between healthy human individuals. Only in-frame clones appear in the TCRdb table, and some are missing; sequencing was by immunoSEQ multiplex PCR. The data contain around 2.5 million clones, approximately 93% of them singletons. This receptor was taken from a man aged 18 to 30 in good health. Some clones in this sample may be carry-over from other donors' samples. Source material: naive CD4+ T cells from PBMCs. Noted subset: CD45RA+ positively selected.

CDR3 coding DNA: TGTGCCACCAGTCCATTTGAGGGGAGCAACAACATTCAGTACTTC. This encodes CATSPFEGSNNIQYF. The chain recombines TRBV10-3 with TRBJ2-4; the D gene could be TRBD1 or TRBD2 (5 bases each). There are 15 residues in the CDR3. Germline CDR1 and CDR2: ENHRY and SYGVKD.